This TCR beta chain originates from a study of blood T cell repertoires in COVID-19. As for the study in general: The study drew acute and convalescent COVID-19 samples from the United States, Italy and Spain. T cells, B-cell-depleted T cells, or PBMCs provided the cDNA or gDNA that served as material.

Comments on this clone: Other DNA sequences in the same sample also yield this CDR3.

Authors' processing steps: Nucleated cell number was recorded as an estimate derived from reference gene primer amplification. Clones were read by immunoSEQ multiplex PCR, and TCRdb kept only the in-frame ones, dropping some. That table furnishes V, J and clone size, whereas the DNA furnished D and trimming. The sample includes about 83,000 clones, around 86% of them seen just once. This clonotype originated in a man in his fifties or sixties with active COVID-19. The specimen was peripheral blood.

The CDR3 region has the DNA TGTGCCAGCAGTGGCAGGGGTTTTGGCTACACCTTC. Its protein is CASSGRGFGYTF. The rearrangement links TRBV28 to TRBJ1-2; D is possibly TRBD1 (6 bases). Germline V gene lookup returns CDR1 MDHEN and CDR2 SYDVKM. CDR3 size: 12 residues. V was cut by 5 bases and J by 7 bases, with 11 bases left in between.